Each of the 17 T cell receptor beta chains below was sequenced from the same sample in a study of follicular helper T cells after annual influenza vaccination. The sample's time point: 2014-2015 season, pre-vaccination. Libraries were prepared by immunoSEQ multiplex PCR; TCRdb keeps only in-frame clonotypes and omits some of them. The sample lists roughly 27,000 clones; roughly 80% were seen once. The sequencing here drew on CXCR5+ CD38- circulating T follicular helper cells from blood, taken on the day of influenza vaccination. Sample subset: circulating Tfh, non-naive CD4+CXCR5+PD-1+ (ICOS+CD38+ or ICOS-CD38-). The receptors stem from an adult who received the influenza vaccine.

J is TRBJ2-3 and V is TRBV7-2; 11 nucleotides agree with TRBD2. CDR3 size: 16 residues. Looked up from germline, CDR1 is SGHTA and CDR2 is FQGNSA. Trimming removed 4 bases from V and 2 bases from J; junction bases left unmatched: 5. The chain's CDR3 is CASSSRLAGPTDTQYF. The CDR3 coding sequence is TGTGCCAGCAGCTCGCGACTAGCGGGGCCCACAGATACGCAGTATTTT. The whole variable domain, filled in from reference TRBV7-2 and TRBJ2-3, reads GAGVSQSPSNKVTEKGKDVELRCDPISGHTALYWYRQSLGQGLEFLIYFQGNSAPDKSGLPSDRFSAERTGGSVSTLTIQRTQQEDSAVYLCASSSRLAGPTDTQYFGPGTRLTVL.

The gene calls are TRBV9 and TRBJ1-5, with TRBD1 matching over 8 bases. V was clipped by 3 bases and J by 2 bases; unmatched bases: 4. The germline V gene encodes CDR1 SGDLS and CDR2 YYNGEE. The CDR3 is 15 amino acids. The CDR3 DNA is TGTGCCAGCAGCGCCACAGGGGGGGGCAATCAGCCCCAGCATTTT. Translated: CASSATGGGNQPQHF.

The chain recombines TRBV6-1 with TRBJ1-6, with 9 bases that match TRBD1. CDR3 length: 13 residues. Trimming took 10 bases from V and 8 from J; bases not matched to a gene: 6. In germline, CDR1 is MNHNS, CDR2 SASEGT. CDR3 in amino acids: CAIRRDRDSPLHF. Here the CDR3 DNA reads TGTGCCATCCGACGGGACAGGGATTCACCCCTCCACTTT.

This clone appeared once. This chain connects TRBV11-3 to TRBJ2-1, with 7 positions matching TRBD1. V lost 5 bases to trimming and J lost 0 bases; unmatched junction nucleotides: 7. The CDR3 covers 16 residues. Germline CDR1 and CDR2: SGHNT and YENEEA. The CDR3: CASSPRQGDSYNEQFF. CDR3 bases: TGTGCCAGCAGCCCCCGTCAGGGGGACTCCTACAATGAGCAGTTCTTC.

This clone has a handful of counts. The V gene is TRBV30, the J gene TRBJ1-6; 10 bases map to TRBD1. V dropped 4 bases and J dropped 14; count of bases not matched to a gene: 8. The CDR3 contains 13 residues. From germline, CDR1 is GTSNPN and CDR2 SVGIG (reference sequence). The CDR3 loop reads CAWKMTGGEALHF. In DNA form, the CDR3 reads TGTGCCTGGAAAATGACAGGGGGCGAGGCCCTCCACTTT.

This CDR3 reads CAWSAKPGTGGSGYTF. The CDR3 bases are TGTGCCTGGAGCGCCAAACCCGGGACAGGGGGAAGTGGCTACACCTTC. J is TRBJ1-2 and V is TRBV30; 11 bases align to TRBD1. The CDR3 is 16 residues long. CDR1 GTSNPN and CDR2 SVGIG come from the germline V gene (reference sequence). Losses at the gene ends were 3 bases for V and 7 bases for J; bases not matched to a gene: 13.

This chain joins TRBV18 and TRBJ1-1; 8 positions match TRBD1. V lost 4 bases to trimming and J lost 2 bases; unmatched junction nucleotides: 6. The germline gives CDR1 KGHSH, CDR2 LQKENI. There are 15 residues in the CDR3. CDR3: CASSLAGGRNTEAFF. Written as DNA, the CDR3 is TGTGCCAGCTCACTGGCAGGGGGCAGAAACACTGAAGCTTTCTTT.

The J gene is TRBJ1-1, the V gene TRBV7-9; the match to TRBD1 covers 7 bases. J lost 7 bases, V lost 6 bases, and 11 bases had no gene match. This CDR3 is built from 14 residues. Germline V CDR1 and CDR2: SEHNR, FQNEAQ (reference sequence). CDR3 sequence reads: CASSPGTEVVEAFF. The CDR3 coding sequence is TGTGCCAGCAGTCCCGGGACAGAAGTAGTTGAAGCTTTCTTT.

This clone came up once. The gene calls are TRBV19 and TRBJ2-1; TRBD1 aligns across 9 bases. Germline assignment: CDR1 LNHDA and CDR2 SQIVND (reference sequence). V shed 6 bases and J 3 bases; nucleotides not matched to a gene: 6. The CDR3 extends over 15 amino acids. The CDR3 coding sequence is TGTGCCAGTAGGGGTGACAGGGGGTTCTACAATGAGCAGTTCTTC. Translation: CASRGDRGFYNEQFF.

The chain couples TRBV7-3 to TRBJ2-1, with 9 bases matching TRBD1. The CDR3 length is 15 residues. V lost 0 bases and J lost 8; bases outside the gene matches: 5. Germline CDR1 reads SGHTA; CDR2 reads FQGTGA. This chain's CDR3 is CASSLTRTGVDEQFF. CDR3 DNA: TGTGCCAGCAGCTTAACCCGGACAGGGGTGGATGAGCAGTTCTTC. The entire variable domain, with the rest obtained from reference TRBV7-3 and TRBJ2-1, is as follows: GAGVSQTPSNKVTEKGKYVELRCDPISGHTALYWYRQSLGQGPEFLIYFQGTGAADDSGLPNDRFFAVRPEGSVSTLKIQRTERGDSAVYLCASSLTRTGVDEQFFGPGTRLTVL.

V is TRBV19 and J is TRBJ2-5; 12 nucleotides line up with TRBD2. The DNA end lines up better with TRBJ2-7; the J call may be wrong. Germline V gene lookup returns CDR1 LNHDA and CDR2 SQIVND (reference sequence). The CDR3 runs 15 residues. The CDR3 DNA follows: TGTGCCAGTAGTACTGGACTAGCGGGACCCTACGAGCAGTACTTC. Residues: CASSTGLAGPYEQYF.

V usage is TRBV9 and J usage is TRBJ1-2, with a tentative D call TRBD1 (5 bases). The V end was cut by 5 bases, the J end by 4 bases, with 24 bases between. The CDR3 is 17 residues long. Germline V gene sequence: CDR1 SGDLS, CDR2 YYNGEE. The CDR3 here is CASSGGMLRDQIYGYTF. The DNA for the CDR3 is TGTGCCAGCAGTGGGGGGATGTTACGGGATCAGATCTATGGCTACACCTTC. The variable domain in full, with the rest retrieved from reference TRBV9 and TRBJ1-2, is DSGVTQTPKHLITATGQRVTLRCSPRSGDLSVYWYQQSLDQGLQFLIQYYNGEERAKGNILERFSAQQFPDLHSELNLSSLELGDSALYFCASSGGMLRDQIYGYTFGSGTRLTVV.

The rearrangement links TRBV7-2 to TRBJ1-3; D gene uncertain. The CDR3 is 13 residues long. Trimming removed 1 base at V and 4 bases at J, with 5 bases between. The V gene's germline CDR1 is SGHTA and CDR2 FQGNSA. The CDR3, as DNA: TGTGCCAGCAGCTTAGACAAAGGAAACACCATATATTTT. This gives the protein CASSLDKGNTIYF.

This CDR3 is CASKLTSTGRDEQYF. CDR3 in DNA: TGTGCCAGCAAGCTTACTTCTACAGGGAGAGACGAGCAGTACTTC. The chain employs TRBV7-6 and TRBJ2-5; D may be TRBD1 (6 bases). The last part of the DNA fits TRBJ2-7 better; the J call may be wrong. Per the germline V gene, CDR1 is SGHVS and CDR2 is FNYEAQ. The CDR3 contains 15 residues.

V and J are TRBV7-2 and TRBJ2-2, with D uncertain. The CDR3 totals 17 residues. V shed 2 bases and J shed 0 bases, with 13 bases lying between them. The germline CDR1 and CDR2 sequences are SGHTA and FQGNSA. CDR3 sequence: CASSLMGKRANTGELFF. The CDR3 bases are TGTGCCAGCAGCTTAATGGGCAAACGAGCGAACACCGGGGAGCTGTTTTTT.

This clone has just one count. This chain links TRBV5-6 with TRBJ1-2; 9 bases fit TRBD1. Germline lookup yields CDR1 SGHDT and CDR2 YYEEEE. The CDR3 is made up of 14 amino acids. V gave up 2 bases and J gave up 6 bases; unmatched junction bases: 5. CDR3 sequence: CASSFRDRVHGYTF. Written as DNA, the CDR3 is TGTGCCAGCAGCTTCCGGGACAGGGTCCATGGCTACACCTTC.

The J gene is TRBJ2-1, the V gene TRBV2, with 9 bases identical to TRBD2. The V gene's germline CDR1 is SNHLY and CDR2 FYNNEI. The CDR3 is 12 amino acids. V lost 8 bases, J lost 8 bases, and 4 bases stayed unmatched. The CDR3, as DNA: TGTGCCAGCGGGACTAGCTTCGATGAGCAGTTCTTC. Encoded protein: CASGTSFDEQFF. Full variable domain (outside the CDR3, taken from reference TRBV2 and TRBJ2-1): EPEVTQTPSHQVTQMGQEVILRCVPISNHLYFYWYRQILGQKVEFLVSFYNNEISEKSEIFDDQFSVERPDGSNFTLKIRSTKLEDSAMYFCASGTSFDEQFFGPGTRLTVL.